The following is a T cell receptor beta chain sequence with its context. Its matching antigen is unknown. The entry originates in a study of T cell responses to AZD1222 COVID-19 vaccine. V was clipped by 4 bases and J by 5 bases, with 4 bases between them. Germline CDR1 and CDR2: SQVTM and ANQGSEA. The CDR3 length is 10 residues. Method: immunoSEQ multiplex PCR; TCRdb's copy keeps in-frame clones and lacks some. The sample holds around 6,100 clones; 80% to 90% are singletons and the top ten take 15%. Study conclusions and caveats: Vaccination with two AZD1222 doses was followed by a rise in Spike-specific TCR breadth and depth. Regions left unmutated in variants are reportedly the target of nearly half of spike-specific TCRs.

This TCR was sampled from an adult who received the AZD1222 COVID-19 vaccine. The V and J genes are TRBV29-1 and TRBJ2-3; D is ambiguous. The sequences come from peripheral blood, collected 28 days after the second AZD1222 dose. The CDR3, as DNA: TGCAGCGTTGTACGAGATACGCAGTATTTT. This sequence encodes CSVVRDTQYF.